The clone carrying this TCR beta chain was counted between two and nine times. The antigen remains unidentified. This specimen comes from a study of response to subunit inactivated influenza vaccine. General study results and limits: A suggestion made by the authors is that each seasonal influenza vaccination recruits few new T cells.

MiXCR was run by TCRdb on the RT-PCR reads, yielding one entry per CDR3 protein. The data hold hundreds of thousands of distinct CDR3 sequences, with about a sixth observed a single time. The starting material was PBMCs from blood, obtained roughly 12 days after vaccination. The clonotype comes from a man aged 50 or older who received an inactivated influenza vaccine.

The CDR3 sequence is CASSLALTGFPAFF. The CDR3 region has the DNA TGTGCCAGCAGTTTAGCCCTGACAGGGTTTCCAGCTTTCTTT. This chain uses TRBV12-3 or TRBV12-4 with TRBJ1-1; TRBD1 agrees at 7 bases. V shed 0 bases, J shed 10 bases, and the junction held 8 bases outside the gene matches. The length of the CDR3 is 14 residues.